A selection of T cell receptor beta chains follows, all from one sample in a study of shared clonotypes between healthy human individuals. Libraries were prepared by immunoSEQ multiplex PCR; TCRdb keeps only in-frame clonotypes and omits some of them. This sample yields hundreds of thousands of clones, of which nearly 97% are seen a single time; 0.11% belongs to the top ten. The sample comprised naive CD8+ T cells sorted from blood. These receptors originate from a woman aged 30 to 39 in good health. Each CDR3 is given with its conserved first and last residue. The D gene is left open where the match is weak. Some rows mark clone size as missing; the rest say once, few, many or name a class of expanded clone.

V gene,D gene,J gene,clone size,CDR3 length,CDR3 protein,CDR3 DNA
TRBV20-1,NA,TRBJ2-1,NA,11,CSASPRDEQFF,TGCAGTGCTAGTCCGCGCGATGAGCAGTTCTTC
TRBV28,TRBD1,TRBJ2-7,NA,18,CASSLPTLGQAHSYEQYF,TGTGCCAGCAGTTTACCCACCCTAGGACAGGCTCACTCCTACGAGCAGTACTTC
TRBV14,NA,TRBJ1-4,NA,13,CASSQDPGPPLFF,TGTGCCAGCAGCCAAGATCCCGGACCCCCACTGTTTTTT
TRBV27,TRBD1,TRBJ2-7,NA,15,CASSLLGTEAYEQYF,TGTGCCAGCAGTTTATTGGGGACAGAGGCCTACGAGCAGTACTTC
TRBV28,NA,TRBJ2-1,NA,14,CASSLSYSYNEQFF,TGTGCCAGCAGTCTGAGTTACTCCTACAATGAGCAGTTCTTC
TRBV7-9,NA,TRBJ2-1,NA,12,CASSLEGNEQFF,TGTGCCAGCAGCTTGGAGGGGAATGAGCAGTTCTTC
TRBV5-1,NA,TRBJ2-3,NA,14,CASSLYLGTDTQYF,TGCGCCAGCAGCTTGTATTTGGGCACAGATACGCAGTATTTT
TRBV28,TRBD1,TRBJ1-1,few,14,CASSLAGGNTEAFF,TGTGCCAGCAGTTTGGCAGGGGGGAACACTGAAGCTTTCTTT
TRBV2,NA,TRBJ1-6,NA,15,CASSLDRSKGSPLHF,TGTGCCAGCAGTTTAGACAGGTCAAAGGGCTCACCCCTCCACTTT
TRBV18,NA,TRBJ1-2,NA,15,CASSPRDIQYYGYTF,TGTGCCAGCTCACCCCGGGACATACAGTACTATGGCTACACCTTC
TRBV27,NA,TRBJ2-1,NA,16,CASSLLLAVEYNEQFF,TGTGCCAGCAGTTTATTGTTGGCAGTAGAGTATAATGAGCAGTTCTTC
TRBV7-9,NA,TRBJ2-1,NA,18,CASSLGRTGPEELNEQFF,TGTGCCAGCAGCTTAGGTAGAACAGGCCCAGAAGAACTCAATGAGCAGTTCTTC
TRBV9,TRBD1,TRBJ2-2,NA,13,CASSGGQPDELFF,TGTGCCAGCAGCGGGGGACAGCCCGACGAGCTGTTTTTT
TRBV30,NA,TRBJ2-1,NA,14,CAWSLVWGNNEQFF,TGTGCCTGGAGCCTCGTCTGGGGCAACAATGAGCAGTTCTTC
TRBV11-2,NA,TRBJ1-1,NA,14,CASTYREGITEAFF,TGTGCCAGCACCTACCGGGAGGGGATCACTGAAGCTTTCTTT
TRBV19,TRBD2,TRBJ2-2,NA,15,CASSIFLAGTGELFF,TGTGCCAGTAGTATTTTCCTAGCGGGAACCGGGGAGCTGTTTTTT
TRBV12-5,NA,TRBJ2-7,NA,11,CASGLGNEQYF,TGTGCTAGTGGTTTAGGAAACGAGCAGTACTTC
TRBV7-8,NA,TRBJ2-7,NA,15,CASSLEEGTSYEQYF,TGTGCCAGCAGCTTAGAGGAGGGTACCTCCTACGAGCAGTACTTC
TRBV5-1,NA,TRBJ2-1,NA,13,CASSLVQPNEQFF,TGCGCCAGCAGCTTGGTACAGCCCAATGAGCAGTTCTTC
TRBV7-8,TRBD1,TRBJ1-5,NA,15,CASSDRVGRNQPQHF,TGTGCCAGCAGCGACAGGGTCGGGCGCAATCAGCCCCAGCATTTT
TRBV7-8,NA,TRBJ2-4,NA,19,CASSSIPNSAILAKNIQYF,TGTGCCAGCAGCTCCATCCCAAACAGCGCCATTCTAGCCAAAAACATTCAGTACTTC
TRBV19,NA,TRBJ1-5,NA,16,CASSTSWGLSNQPQHF,TGTGCCAGTAGTACGAGCTGGGGGTTAAGCAATCAGCCCCAGCATTTT
TRBV10-2,NA,TRBJ2-7,NA,14,CASRQRDTSYEQYF,TGCGCCAGCAGGCAACGGGACACCTCCTACGAGCAGTACTTC
TRBV13,TRBD2,TRBJ2-7,once,16,CASTQSGVQRGYEQYF,TGTGCCAGCACCCAGTCCGGGGTCCAGCGGGGTTACGAGCAGTACTTC
TRBV12-2,NA,TRBJ2-7,NA,13,CASLGTGVCEQYF,TGTGCATCTTTAGGTACGGGGGTTTGCGAGCAGTACTTC
TRBV5-6,NA,TRBJ2-3,NA,11,CASSSTDTQYF,TGTGCCAGCAGTTCCACAGATACGCAGTATTTT
TRBV10-1,NA,TRBJ2-3,NA,12,CASSDSTDTQYF,TGCGCCAGCAGTGACAGCACAGATACGCAGTATTTT
TRBV11-2,TRBD1,TRBJ1-1,NA,16,CASSSGAGGRNTEAFF,TGTGCCAGCAGCTCCGGGGCAGGGGGCAGGAACACTGAAGCTTTCTTT
TRBV7-9,NA,TRBJ1-1,NA,12,CVGDSMNTEAFF,TGTGTGGGAGACAGCATGAACACTGAAGCTTTCTTT
TRBV4-1,NA,TRBJ2-1,NA,13,CASSQDSRYEQFF,TGCGCCAGCAGCCAAGATAGTAGGTATGAGCAGTTCTTC